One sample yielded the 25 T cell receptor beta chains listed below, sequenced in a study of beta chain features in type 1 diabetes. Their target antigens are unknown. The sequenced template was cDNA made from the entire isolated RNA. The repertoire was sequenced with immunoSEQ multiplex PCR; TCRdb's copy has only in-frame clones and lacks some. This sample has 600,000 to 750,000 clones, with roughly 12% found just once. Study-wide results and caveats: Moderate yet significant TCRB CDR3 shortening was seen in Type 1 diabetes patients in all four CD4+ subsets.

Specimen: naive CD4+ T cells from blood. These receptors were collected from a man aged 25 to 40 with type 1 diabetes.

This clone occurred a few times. CDR3 amino acids: CASSATVLYGYTF. In DNA, the CDR3 is TGTGCCAGCAGTGCGACGGTTCTCTATGGCTACACCTTC. The chain has TRBV6-5 and TRBJ1-2; D remains ambiguous. Germline assignment: CDR1 MNHEY and CDR2 SVGAGI. The germline V and J ends were trimmed by 5 bases and 4 bases, with 11 bases remaining between them. There are 13 residues in the CDR3.

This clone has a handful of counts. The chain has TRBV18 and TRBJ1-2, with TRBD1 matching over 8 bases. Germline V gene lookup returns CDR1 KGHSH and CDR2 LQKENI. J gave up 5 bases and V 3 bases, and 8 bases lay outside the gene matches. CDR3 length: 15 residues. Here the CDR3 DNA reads TGTGCCAGCTCACCTGGACAGGGCCAAGAGTATGGCTACACCTTC. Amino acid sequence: CASSPGQGQEYGYTF.

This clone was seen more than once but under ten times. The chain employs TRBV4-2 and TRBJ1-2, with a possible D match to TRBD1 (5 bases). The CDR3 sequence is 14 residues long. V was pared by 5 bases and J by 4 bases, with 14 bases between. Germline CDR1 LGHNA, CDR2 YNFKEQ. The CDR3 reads CASSETGTVYGYTF. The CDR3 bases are TGTGCCAGCAGCGAAACCGGGACTGTCTATGGCTACACCTTC.

CDR3 amino acids: CASSQRTRRGANVLTF. For the CDR3, the DNA is TGTGCCAGCTCGCAACGAACAAGGCGTGGGGCCAACGTCCTGACTTTC. The chain employs TRBV18 and TRBJ2-6; D gene unclear. Germline CDR1 KGHSH, CDR2 LQKENI. The ends were cut back, 6 bases at V and 3 bases at J, with 15 bases in the middle. The CDR3 is 16 amino acids.

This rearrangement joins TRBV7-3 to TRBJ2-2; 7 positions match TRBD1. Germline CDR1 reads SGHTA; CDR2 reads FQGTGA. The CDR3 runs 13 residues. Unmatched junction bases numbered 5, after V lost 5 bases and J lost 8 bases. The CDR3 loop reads CASSKGQAGELFF. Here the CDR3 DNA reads TGTGCCAGCAGCAAAGGACAGGCTGGGGAGCTGTTTTTT.

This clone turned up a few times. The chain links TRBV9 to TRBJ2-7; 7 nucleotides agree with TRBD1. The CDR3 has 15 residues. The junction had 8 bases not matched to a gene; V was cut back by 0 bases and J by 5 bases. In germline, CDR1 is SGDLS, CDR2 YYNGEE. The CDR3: CASSVGTGVSHEQYF. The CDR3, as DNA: TGTGCCAGCAGCGTAGGTACAGGGGTTTCCCACGAGCAGTACTTC.

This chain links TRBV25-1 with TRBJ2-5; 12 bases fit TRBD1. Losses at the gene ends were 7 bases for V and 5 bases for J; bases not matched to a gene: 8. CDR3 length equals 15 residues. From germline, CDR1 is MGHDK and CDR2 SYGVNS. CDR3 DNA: TGTGCCAGCACTAGGGACAGGGGGCGCGGGGAGACCCAGTACTTC. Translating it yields CASTRDRGRGETQYF. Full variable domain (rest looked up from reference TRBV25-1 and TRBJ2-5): EADIYQTPRYLVIGTGKKITLECSQTMGHDKMYWYQQDPGMELHLIHYSYGVNSTEKGDLSSESTVSRIRTEHFPLTLESARPSHTSQYLCASTRDRGRGETQYFGPGTRLLVL.

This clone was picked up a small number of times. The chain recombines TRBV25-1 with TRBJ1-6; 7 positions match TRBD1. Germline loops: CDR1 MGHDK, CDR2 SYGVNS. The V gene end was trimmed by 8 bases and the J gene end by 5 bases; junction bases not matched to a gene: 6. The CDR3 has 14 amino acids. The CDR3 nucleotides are TGTGCCAGCGGCCGGGACAGCAATAATTCACCCCTCCACTTT. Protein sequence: CASGRDSNNSPLHF. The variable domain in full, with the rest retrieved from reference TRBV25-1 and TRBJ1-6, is EADIYQTPRYLVIGTGKKITLECSQTMGHDKMYWYQQDPGMELHLIHYSYGVNSTEKGDLSSESTVSRIRTEHFPLTLESARPSHTSQYLCASGRDSNNSPLHFGNGTRLTVT.

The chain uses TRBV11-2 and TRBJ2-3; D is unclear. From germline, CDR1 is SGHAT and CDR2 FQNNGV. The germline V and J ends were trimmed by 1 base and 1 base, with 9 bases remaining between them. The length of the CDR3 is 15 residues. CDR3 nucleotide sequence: TGTGCCAGCAGCTTAGGCTCAGGCCGCACAGATACGCAGTATTTT. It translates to CASSLGSGRTDTQYF. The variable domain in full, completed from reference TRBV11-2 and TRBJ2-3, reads EAGVAQSPRYKIIEKRQSVAFWCNPISGHATLYWYQQILGQGPKLLIQFQNNGVVDDSQLPKDRFSAERLKGVDSTLKIQPAKLEDSAVYLCASSLGSGRTDTQYFGPGTRLTVL.

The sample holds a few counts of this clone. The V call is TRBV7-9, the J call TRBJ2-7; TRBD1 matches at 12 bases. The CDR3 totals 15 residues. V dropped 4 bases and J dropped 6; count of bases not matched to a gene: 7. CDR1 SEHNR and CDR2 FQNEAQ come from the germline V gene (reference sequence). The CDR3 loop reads CASSSIRDRGLEQYF. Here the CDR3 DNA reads TGTGCCAGCAGCTCCATACGGGACAGGGGGCTCGAGCAGTACTTC. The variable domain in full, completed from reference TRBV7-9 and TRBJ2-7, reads DTGVSQNPRHKITKRGQNVTFRCDPISEHNRLYWYRQTLGQGPEFLTYFQNEAQLEKSRLLSDRFSAERPKGSFSTLEIQRTEQGDSAMYLCASSSIRDRGLEQYFGPGTRLTVT.

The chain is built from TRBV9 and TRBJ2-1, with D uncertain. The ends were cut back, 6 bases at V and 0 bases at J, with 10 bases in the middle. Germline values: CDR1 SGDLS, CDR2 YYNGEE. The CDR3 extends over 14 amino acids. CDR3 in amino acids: CASTTASSYNEQFF. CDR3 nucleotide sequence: TGTGCCAGCACGACGGCTAGCTCCTACAATGAGCAGTTCTTC.

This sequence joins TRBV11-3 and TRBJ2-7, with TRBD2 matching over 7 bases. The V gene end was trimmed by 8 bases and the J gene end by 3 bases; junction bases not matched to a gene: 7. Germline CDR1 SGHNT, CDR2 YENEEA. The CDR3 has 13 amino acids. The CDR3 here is CASQPAGIYEQYF. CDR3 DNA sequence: TGTGCCAGCCAGCCAGCGGGGATCTACGAGCAGTACTTC.

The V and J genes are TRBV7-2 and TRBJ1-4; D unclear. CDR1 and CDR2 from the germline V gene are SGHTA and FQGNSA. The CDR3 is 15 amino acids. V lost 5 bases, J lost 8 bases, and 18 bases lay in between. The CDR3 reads CASSPNGGAWEKLFF. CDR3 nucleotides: TGTGCCAGCAGCCCAAATGGTGGCGCGTGGGAAAAACTGTTTTTT.

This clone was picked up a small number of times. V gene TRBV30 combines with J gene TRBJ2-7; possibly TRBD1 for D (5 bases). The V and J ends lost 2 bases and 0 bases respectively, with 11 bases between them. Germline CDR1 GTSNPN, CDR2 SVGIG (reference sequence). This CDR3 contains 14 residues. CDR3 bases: TGTGCCTGGAGTTGGCAGGGTAGCTCCTACGAGCAGTACTTC. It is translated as CAWSWQGSSYEQYF.

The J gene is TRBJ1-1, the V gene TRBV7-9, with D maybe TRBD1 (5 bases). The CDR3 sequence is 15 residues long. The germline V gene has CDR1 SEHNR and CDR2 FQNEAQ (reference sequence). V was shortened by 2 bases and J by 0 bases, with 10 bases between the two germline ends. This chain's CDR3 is CASSLSGRVNTEAFF. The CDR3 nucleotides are TGTGCCAGCAGCTTAAGCGGCAGGGTGAACACTGAAGCTTTCTTT.

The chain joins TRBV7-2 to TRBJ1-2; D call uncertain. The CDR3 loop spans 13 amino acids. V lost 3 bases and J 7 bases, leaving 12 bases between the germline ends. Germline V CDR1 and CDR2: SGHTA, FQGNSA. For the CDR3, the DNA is TGTGCCAGCAGCTTGCCTACCTATGGTGGCTACACCTTC. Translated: CASSLPTYGGYTF.

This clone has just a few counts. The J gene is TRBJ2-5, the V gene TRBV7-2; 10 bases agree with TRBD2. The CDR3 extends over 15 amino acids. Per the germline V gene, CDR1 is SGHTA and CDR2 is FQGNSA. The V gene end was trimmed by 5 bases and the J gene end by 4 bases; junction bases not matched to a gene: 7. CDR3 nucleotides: TGTGCCAGCAGCCGCCGGACTAGCGGAACAGAGACCCAGTACTTC. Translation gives CASSRRTSGTETQYF.

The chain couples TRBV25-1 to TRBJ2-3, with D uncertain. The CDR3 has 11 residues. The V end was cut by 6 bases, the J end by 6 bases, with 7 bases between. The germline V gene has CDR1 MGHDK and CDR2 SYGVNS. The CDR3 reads CASRVGDTQYF. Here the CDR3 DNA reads TGTGCCAGCAGGGTCGGGGATACGCAGTATTTT.

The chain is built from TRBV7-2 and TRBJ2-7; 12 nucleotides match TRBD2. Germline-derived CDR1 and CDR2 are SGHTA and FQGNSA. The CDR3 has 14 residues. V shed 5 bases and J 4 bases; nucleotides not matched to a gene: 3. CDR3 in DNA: TGTGCCAGCAGCCCCCTAGCGGGAGGGTACGAGCAGTACTTC. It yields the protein CASSPLAGGYEQYF. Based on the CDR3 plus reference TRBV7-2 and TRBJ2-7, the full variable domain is GAGVSQSPSNKVTEKGKDVELRCDPISGHTALYWYRQSLGQGLEFLIYFQGNSAPDKSGLPSDRFSAERTGGSVSTLTIQRTQQEDSAVYLCASSPLAGGYEQYFGPGTRLTVT.

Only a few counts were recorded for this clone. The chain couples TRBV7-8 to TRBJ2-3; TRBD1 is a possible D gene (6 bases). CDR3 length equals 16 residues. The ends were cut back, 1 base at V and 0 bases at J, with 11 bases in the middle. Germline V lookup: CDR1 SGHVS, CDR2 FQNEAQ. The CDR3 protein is CASSLGQASSTDTQYF. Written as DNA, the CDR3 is TGTGCCAGCAGCTTAGGACAGGCTTCTAGCACAGATACGCAGTATTTT.

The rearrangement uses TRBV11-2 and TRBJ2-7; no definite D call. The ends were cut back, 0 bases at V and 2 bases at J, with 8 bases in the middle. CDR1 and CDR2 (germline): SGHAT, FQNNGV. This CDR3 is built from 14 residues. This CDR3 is CASSLDRQTYEQYF. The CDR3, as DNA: TGTGCCAGCAGCTTAGATCGGCAGACCTACGAGCAGTACTTC.

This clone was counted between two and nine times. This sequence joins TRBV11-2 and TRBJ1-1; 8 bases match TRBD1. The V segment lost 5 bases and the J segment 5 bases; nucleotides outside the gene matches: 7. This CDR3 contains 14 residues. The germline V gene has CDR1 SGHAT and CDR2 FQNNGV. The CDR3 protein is CASSPGGEGTEAFF. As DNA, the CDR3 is TGTGCCAGCAGCCCAGGGGGCGAGGGGACTGAAGCTTTCTTT.

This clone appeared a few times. Written as DNA, the CDR3 is TGTGCCAGCAGAAAGGGACAGACGAACACTGAAGCTTTCTTT. Its translation is CASRKGQTNTEAFF. The chain carries TRBV2 and TRBJ1-1; 7 bases align to TRBD1. V trimming: 6 bases; J trimming: 1 base; junction bases outside the gene matches: 5. This CDR3 spans 14 amino acids. Germline V gene sequence: CDR1 SNHLY, CDR2 FYNNEI. The variable domain in full, with the rest retrieved from reference TRBV2 and TRBJ1-1, is EPEVTQTPSHQVTQMGQEVILRCVPISNHLYFYWYRQILGQKVEFLVSFYNNEISEKSEIFDDQFSVERPDGSNFTLKIRSTKLEDSAMYFCASRKGQTNTEAFFGQGTRLTVV.

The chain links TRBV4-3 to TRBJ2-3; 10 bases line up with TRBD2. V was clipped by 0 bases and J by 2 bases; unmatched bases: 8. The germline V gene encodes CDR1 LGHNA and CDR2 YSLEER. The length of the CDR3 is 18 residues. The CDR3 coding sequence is TGCGCCAGCAGCCAAGAGGCTAGCGGGGGCCTCGACACAGATACGCAGTATTTT. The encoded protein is CASSQEASGGLDTDTQYF.

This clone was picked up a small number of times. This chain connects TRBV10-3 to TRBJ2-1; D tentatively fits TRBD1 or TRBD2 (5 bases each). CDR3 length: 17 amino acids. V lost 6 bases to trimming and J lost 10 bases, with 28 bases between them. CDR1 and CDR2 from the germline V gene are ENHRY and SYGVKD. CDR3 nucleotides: TGTGCCATCAGCGAGGTTGGGACCGGGCCCCACGGGGAAGAGCAGTTCTTC. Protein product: CAISEVGTGPHGEEQFF.